This T cell receptor (beta chain) was identified in a study of B cell selection in AIRE deficiency. General study results and limits: Shared Treg sequences were biased toward short CDR3s with few non-templated nucleotide insertions.

About this clone: Its antigen is unidentified.

Germline lookup yields CDR1 MDHEN and CDR2 SYDVKM. V lost 1 base, J lost 5 bases, and 3 bases lay in between. The CDR3 consists of 12 residues. Regulatory T cells were sorted as CD4+CD25hiCD127low/negative cells. The data were produced by immunoSEQ multiplex PCR, yet TCRdb's version contains in-frame clones alone and is incomplete. The table has about 22,000 clones, 94% seen once. The origin of this receptor is a human donor with AIRE deficiency. The genes are TRBV28 and TRBJ1-5; no reliable D call. The specimen sequenced was Tregs sorted from PBMCs. CDR3 sequence: CASSLSHQPQHF. The CDR3 DNA sequence: TGTGCCAGCAGTTTATCTCATCAGCCCCAGCATTTT.